Each of the 19 T cell receptor beta chains below was sequenced from the same sample in a study of blood T cell repertoires in COVID-19. This table comes from immunoSEQ multiplex PCR, and its TCRdb copy is limited to in-frame clones, with some not included. This sample has 130,000 to 150,000 clones, with roughly four fifths found just once. The sequenced sample consisted of peripheral blood. All receptors come from a human donor in a cohort sampled during active COVID-19.

The gene calls are TRBV13 and TRBJ2-5; the match to TRBD1 covers 9 bases. The V and J ends lost 3 bases and 3 bases, in that order; junction bases with no gene match: 5. The CDR3 runs to 15 residues. CDR1 PRHDT and CDR2 FYEKMQ come from the germline V gene (reference sequence). CDR3 sequence (DNA): TGTGCCAGCAGCTTCGGGACAGGGTGGGAAGAGACCCAGTACTTC. This codes for CASSFGTGWEETQYF.

The V gene is TRBV19, the J gene TRBJ1-5; TRBD1 might be the D (5 bases). The CDR3 extends over 16 amino acids. The germline V gene has CDR1 LNHDA and CDR2 SQIVND (reference sequence). The germline V and J ends were trimmed by 5 bases and 0 bases, with 14 bases remaining between them. The CDR3 here is CASSFTGGDSNQPQHF. As DNA, the CDR3 is TGTGCCAGTAGTTTCACGGGGGGGGATAGCAATCAGCCCCAGCATTTT.

The V call is TRBV30, the J call TRBJ1-6; 10 bases align to TRBD1. The CDR3 consists of 13 residues. CDR1 is GTSNPN and CDR2 is SVGIG in the germline V gene (reference sequence). Losses at the gene ends were 4 bases for V and 9 bases for J; bases not matched to a gene: 3. CDR3 protein: CAWMGTGASPLHF. CDR3 sequence (DNA): TGTGCCTGGATGGGGACAGGGGCTTCACCCCTCCACTTT.

The chain uses TRBV14 and TRBJ2-5, with a possible D match to TRBD1 (6 bases). Germline assignment: CDR1 SGHDN and CDR2 FVKESK. The CDR3 sequence is 15 residues long. Deletions cut 1 base from V and 5 bases from J, with 14 bases between. CDR3 sequence: CASSQAIGTSETQYF. DNA for the CDR3: TGTGCCAGCAGCCAAGCGATAGGGACAAGTGAGACCCAGTACTTC.

The V call is TRBV3-1 (or the pseudogene TRBV3-2), the J call TRBJ2-5; the D gene is possibly TRBD2 (7 bases). V lost 3 bases and J 7 bases, leaving 15 bases between the germline ends. CDR1 is LGHDT and CDR2 is YNNKEL in the germline V gene (reference sequence). This CDR3 has 14 amino acids. CDR3 protein: CASSQVGGPGTQYF. The DNA for the CDR3 is TGTGCCAGCAGCCAGGTGGGGGGGCCGGGGACCCAGTACTTC.

The V call is TRBV5-1, the J call TRBJ2-2; TRBD2 might be the D (5 bases). Looked up from germline, CDR1 is SGHRS and CDR2 is YFSETQ. The CDR3 spans 16 residues. The V gene lost 2 bases and the J gene lost 3 bases, with 14 bases spanning the gap. CDR3: CASSLIISGYTGELFF. The CDR3 DNA follows: TGCGCCAGCAGCTTAATCATTTCGGGATACACCGGGGAGCTGTTTTTT.

This clone was recorded a few times. J is TRBJ2-7 and V is TRBV6-2 or TRBV6-3; 8 bases match TRBD1. The trim removed 6 bases at V and 6 bases at J, leaving 13 bases unmatched. In germline, CDR1 is MNHEY, CDR2 SVGEGT. The CDR3 covers 15 residues. For the CDR3, the DNA is TGTGCCAGCAGCCCATATCGGGCAGGGGGCCGCGAGCAGTACTTC. It yields the protein CASSPYRAGGREQYF.

This chain uses TRBV28 with TRBJ1-1; D may be TRBD1 (6 bases). CDR1 and CDR2 from the germline V gene are MDHEN and SYDVKM. This CDR3 contains 14 residues. V was clipped by 5 bases and J by 3 bases, with 13 bases between them. The CDR3 spells CASSPRQAYTEAFF. DNA for the CDR3: TGTGCCAGCAGTCCCAGACAGGCTTACACTGAAGCTTTCTTT.

The chain employs TRBV3-1 (or the pseudogene TRBV3-2) and TRBJ1-1; 9 nucleotides align to TRBD1. J was trimmed by 6 bases and V by 4 bases; bases with no gene match: 9. The CDR3 has 15 amino acids. Germline V gives CDR1 LGHDT, CDR2 YNNKEL (reference sequence). The CDR3 reads CASSPLQGAGAEAFF. The CDR3 DNA follows: TGTGCCAGCAGCCCCCTACAGGGGGCTGGGGCTGAAGCTTTCTTT.

V usage is TRBV24-1 and J usage is TRBJ1-4; the match to TRBD1 covers 10 bases. Losses at the gene ends were 7 bases for V and 6 bases for J; bases not matched to a gene: 4. The germline V gene has CDR1 KGHDR and CDR2 SFDVKD. This CDR3 comprises 14 residues. The DNA for the CDR3 is TGTGCCACCAGATACGGGACAGGGGATGAAAAACTGTTTTTT. Translation: CATRYGTGDEKLFF.

The chain joins TRBV4-2 to TRBJ1-1, with TRBD1 as a possible D gene (6 bases). Deletions cut 4 bases from V and 1 base from J, with 10 bases between. The germline CDR1 and CDR2 sequences are LGHNA and YNFKEQ. The CDR3 sequence is 14 residues long. The CDR3 DNA is TGTGCCAGCAGCCCAAACAGGGAGAACACTGAAGCTTTCTTT. This sequence encodes CASSPNRENTEAFF.

This clone was counted only a few times. The chain combines TRBV4-3 with TRBJ1-4; 8 bases are a match to TRBD1. Trimming took 0 bases from V and 7 from J; bases not matched to a gene: 7. Germline CDR1 is LGHNA and CDR2 is YSLEER. CDR3 size: 16 residues. The CDR3 bases are TGCGCCAGCAGCCAAGAATCCCAGGGGGCTCTTGAAAAACTGTTTTTT. It translates to CASSQESQGALEKLFF.

The V call is TRBV16, the J call TRBJ2-4; tentatively, D is TRBD2 (5 bases). The CDR3 length is 12 residues. Germline V gene lookup returns CDR1 KGHSY and CDR2 FQNENV. Trimming took 4 bases from V and 8 from J, leaving 9 bases between them. CDR3 residues: CASSLLGDIQYF. Written as DNA, the CDR3 is TGTGCCAGCAGCCTGCTCGGGGACATTCAGTACTTC.

The chain is built from TRBV15 and TRBJ2-7; a possible D gene is TRBD2 (6 bases). The CDR3 consists of 14 residues. Germline V gene lookup returns CDR1 LNHNV and CDR2 YYDKDF (reference sequence). The V and J ends lost 1 base and 2 bases respectively, with 9 bases between them. DNA for the CDR3: TGTGCCACCAGCAGAGGCGGGACGGCCTACGAGCAGTACTTC. This translates into CATSRGGTAYEQYF.

The chain employs TRBV18 and TRBJ1-2; D not certain. This CDR3 has 15 residues. CDR1 and CDR2 (germline): KGHSH, LQKENI. V was trimmed by 2 bases and J by 2 bases, leaving 12 bases between them. The CDR3 loop is CASSPGLGSNYGYTF. CDR3 nucleotide sequence: TGTGCCAGCTCACCAGGATTGGGCTCCAACTATGGCTACACCTTC.

The chain uses TRBV30 and TRBJ1-2; a possible D gene is TRBD1 (6 bases). The CDR3 has 14 amino acids. V lost 2 bases, J lost 2 bases, and 12 bases lay in between. The germline gives CDR1 GTSNPN, CDR2 SVGIG (reference sequence). The CDR3 sequence: CAWSRKGGNYGYTF. CDR3 bases: TGTGCCTGGAGTCGAAAGGGGGGGAACTATGGCTACACCTTC.

This clone occurred a few times. This sequence joins TRBV10-1 and TRBJ2-7; TRBD1 aligns across 9 bases. The germline gives CDR1 WNHNN, CDR2 SYGVQD (reference sequence). V shed 6 bases, J shed 7 bases, and the junction held 16 bases outside the gene matches. The CDR3 consists of 16 residues. CDR3 nucleotide sequence: TGCGCCAGCAGAACTCCGGGACAGGGTGTAGGGAGTGAGCAGTACTTC. Translated, it gives CASRTPGQGVGSEQYF.

V is TRBV7-2 and J is TRBJ1-1, with D possibly being TRBD1 (6 bases). Germline V lookup: CDR1 SGHTA, CDR2 FQGNSA. The V end was cut by 2 bases, the J end by 2 bases, with 12 bases between. This CDR3 contains 15 residues. The CDR3 here is CASSLRGRGNTEAFF. For the CDR3, the DNA is TGTGCCAGCAGCTTACGGGGCAGGGGCAACACTGAAGCTTTCTTT. The full variable domain, rest sourced from reference TRBV7-2 and TRBJ1-1, is GAGVSQSPSNKVTEKGKDVELRCDPISGHTALYWYRQSLGQGLEFLIYFQGNSAPDKSGLPSDRFSAERTGGSVSTLTIQRTQQEDSAVYLCASSLRGRGNTEAFFGQGTRLTVV.

V is TRBV10-3 and J is TRBJ2-2, with 12 bases identical to TRBD1. The CDR3 length is 18 residues. CDR1 ENHRY and CDR2 SYGVKD come from the germline V gene. V shed 4 bases and J 5 bases; nucleotides not matched to a gene: 11. The CDR3 coding sequence is TGTGCCATCAGTGTGGGGACAGGGGGCGCGAGAGGTACCGGGGAGCTGTTTTTT. Amino acid sequence: CAISVGTGGARGTGELFF.